The clone carrying this T cell receptor beta chain has ten or more counts. The antigen is unknown. This entry comes from a study of T cell repertoires in cytomegalovirus infection. On the study more broadly: Public TCR beta signatures indicated both CMV infection and matching HLA type. Study findings and constraints: Identification of carriers of CMV plus the relevant HLA was achieved through cumulative public TCR beta family frequency. In two of eight donors, the top clonotype was HLA-C-restricted CMV-specific.

V was pared by 6 bases and J by 0 bases, with 15 bases of the junction left unmatched. CDR3 length equals 19 residues. Germline assignment: CDR1 MNHEY and CDR2 SVGEGT. TCRdb re-derived calls from the reads in MiXCR, one entry per CDR3 protein. This sample yields 250,000 or so distinct CDR3 sequences, of which about 17% are seen a single time; roughly 45% belongs to the top ten. The receptor was isolated from a human donor in good health (CMV status not recorded). Some clones in this sample may be carry-over from other donors' samples. This sequence joins TRBV6-2 or TRBV6-3 and TRBJ1-1, with 11 nucleotides matching TRBD1. Sample: CD8+ T cells from PBMCs. The CDR3 reads CASSLGQGGLWVVNTEAFF. DNA of the CDR3: TGTGCCAGCAGCCTGGGACAGGGGGGGCTGTGGGTCGTGAACACTGAAGCTTTCTTT.